In this sample, the clone carrying this T cell receptor (beta chain) turned up a few times. Its matching antigen is unknown. The same CDR3 arises from other DNA sequences in this sample as well. This sample stems from a study of beta chain features in type 1 diabetes. Points from the study as a whole: In every one of the four CD4+ subsets, TCRB CDR3s were moderately but significantly shorter in Type 1 diabetes patients.

V gave up 5 bases and J gave up 2 bases; unmatched junction bases: 2. The CDR3 covers 13 residues. Germline V gene sequence: CDR1 SQVTM, CDR2 ANQGSEA. Sorting that relied on CD45RO/CCR7/CD25/CD127/CD95/CD27 yielded CD4+ naive, central memory, regulatory and stem cell-like memory cells. Every isolated RNA sample was fully reverse transcribed, so sequencing captured expressed TCRB transcripts. Method: immunoSEQ multiplex PCR; TCRdb's copy keeps in-frame clones and lacks some. Of 250,000 or so clones listed, around a quarter are singletons. The clonotype comes from a man aged 30 to 39 in good health. This chain connects TRBV29-1 to TRBJ2-2; 7 bases are a match to TRBD1. Sequencing was performed on central memory CD4+ T cells from blood. This chain's CDR3 is CSVRQGNTGELFF. In DNA form, the CDR3 reads TGCAGCGTTCGACAGGGTAACACCGGGGAGCTGTTTTTT.